This TCR beta chain was recorded in a study of PD-1 blockade in mismatch repair-deficient tumors. Trimming stripped 5 bases from V and 1 base from J, with 15 bases between. Germline values: CDR1 LNHDA, CDR2 SQIVND (reference sequence). The CDR3 loop spans 15 amino acids. Clones were sequenced by immunoSEQ multiplex PCR, and TCRdb holds only the in-frame ones, with some missing. Here the sample spans some 97,000 clones, 65% to 85% being singletons. The chain couples TRBV19 to TRBJ2-7; D is undetermined. This clonotype was obtained from an adult with mismatch repair-deficient cancer. Specimen: peripheral blood, collected roughly 35 weeks after starting pembrolizumab. This CDR3 reads CASSDRSGNSYEQYF. Written as DNA, the CDR3 is TGTGCCAGTAGTGATCGCAGTGGGAATTCCTACGAGCAGTACTTC.